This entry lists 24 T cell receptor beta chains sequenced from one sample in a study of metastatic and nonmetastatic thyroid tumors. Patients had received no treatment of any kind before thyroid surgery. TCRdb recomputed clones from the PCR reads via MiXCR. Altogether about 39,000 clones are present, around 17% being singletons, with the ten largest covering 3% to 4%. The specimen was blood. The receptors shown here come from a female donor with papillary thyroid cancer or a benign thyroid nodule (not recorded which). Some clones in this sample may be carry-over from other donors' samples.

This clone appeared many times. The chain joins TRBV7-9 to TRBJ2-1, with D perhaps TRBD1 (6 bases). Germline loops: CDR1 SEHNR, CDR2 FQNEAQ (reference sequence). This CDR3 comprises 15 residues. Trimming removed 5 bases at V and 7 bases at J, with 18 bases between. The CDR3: CASSPRGFDYNEQFF. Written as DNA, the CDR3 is TGTGCCAGCAGCCCTAGGGGGTTCGACTATAATGAGCAGTTCTTC.

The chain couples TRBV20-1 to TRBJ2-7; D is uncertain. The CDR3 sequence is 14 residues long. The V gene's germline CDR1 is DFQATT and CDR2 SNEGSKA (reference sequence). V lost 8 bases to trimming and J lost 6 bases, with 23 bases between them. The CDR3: CSSRMDPIWGEQYF. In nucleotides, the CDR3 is TGCAGTTCCCGAATGGACCCCATCTGGGGCGAGCAGTACTTC.

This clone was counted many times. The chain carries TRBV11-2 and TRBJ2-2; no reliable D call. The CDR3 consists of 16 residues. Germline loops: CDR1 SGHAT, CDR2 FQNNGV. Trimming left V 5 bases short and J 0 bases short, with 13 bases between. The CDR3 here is CASSDEERTNTGELFF. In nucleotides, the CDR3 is TGTGCCAGCAGCGACGAGGAGCGAACGAACACCGGGGAGCTGTTTTTT.

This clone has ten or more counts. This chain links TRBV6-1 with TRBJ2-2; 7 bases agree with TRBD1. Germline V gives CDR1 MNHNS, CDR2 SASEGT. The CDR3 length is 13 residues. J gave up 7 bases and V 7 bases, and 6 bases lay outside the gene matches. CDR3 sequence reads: CASKDREIGELFF. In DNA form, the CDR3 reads TGTGCCAGCAAAGACAGGGAAATCGGGGAGCTGTTTTTT.

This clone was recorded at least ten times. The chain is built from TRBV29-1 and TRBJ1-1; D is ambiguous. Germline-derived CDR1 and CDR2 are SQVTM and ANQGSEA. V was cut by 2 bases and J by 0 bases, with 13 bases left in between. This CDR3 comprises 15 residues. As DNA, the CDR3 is TGCAGCGTTGAACTCCGTGCTATAGTGAACACTGAAGCTTTCTTT. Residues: CSVELRAIVNTEAFF.

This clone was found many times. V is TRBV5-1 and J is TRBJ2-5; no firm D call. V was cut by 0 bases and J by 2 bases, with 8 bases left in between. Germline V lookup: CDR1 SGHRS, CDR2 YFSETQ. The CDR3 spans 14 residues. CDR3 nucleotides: TGCGCCAGCAGCTTGGGCCCAGCACAAGAGACCCAGTACTTC. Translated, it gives CASSLGPAQETQYF. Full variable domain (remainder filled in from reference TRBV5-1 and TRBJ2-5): KAGVTQTPRYLIKTRGQQVTLSCSPISGHRSVSWYQQTPGQGLQFLFEYFSETQRNKGNFPGRFSGRQFSNSRSEMNVSTLELGDSALYLCASSLGPAQETQYFGPGTRLLVL.

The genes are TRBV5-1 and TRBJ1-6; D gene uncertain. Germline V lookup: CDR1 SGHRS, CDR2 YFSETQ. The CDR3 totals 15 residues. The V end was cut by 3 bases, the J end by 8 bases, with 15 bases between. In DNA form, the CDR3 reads TGCGCCAGCAGCTCCCGAAAAGGGATGGATTCACCCCTCCACTTT. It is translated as CASSSRKGMDSPLHF.

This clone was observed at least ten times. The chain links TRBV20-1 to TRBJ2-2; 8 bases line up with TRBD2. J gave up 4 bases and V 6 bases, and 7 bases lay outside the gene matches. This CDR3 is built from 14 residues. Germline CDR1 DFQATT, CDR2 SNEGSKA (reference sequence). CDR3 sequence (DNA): TGCAGTGCGCCACTAGCGGCGAGCACCGGGGAGCTGTTTTTT. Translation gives CSAPLAASTGELFF.

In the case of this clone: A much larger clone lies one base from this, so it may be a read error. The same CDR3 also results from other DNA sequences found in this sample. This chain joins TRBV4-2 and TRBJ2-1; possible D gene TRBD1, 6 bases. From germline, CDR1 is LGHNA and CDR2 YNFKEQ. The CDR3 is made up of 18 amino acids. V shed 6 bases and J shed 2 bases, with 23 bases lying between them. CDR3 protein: CASSTPRPRGQTYNEQFF. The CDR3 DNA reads TGTGCCAGCAGTACACCCCGCCCAAGAGGACAGACCTACAATGAGCAGTTCTTC.

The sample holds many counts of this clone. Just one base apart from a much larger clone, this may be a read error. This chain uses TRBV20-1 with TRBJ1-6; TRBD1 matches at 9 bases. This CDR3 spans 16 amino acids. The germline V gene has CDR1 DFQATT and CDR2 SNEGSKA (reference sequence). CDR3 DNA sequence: TGCAGTGCAAGCACCGGGACAGGGAACACAAATTCACCCCTCTACTTT. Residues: CSASTGTGNTNSPLYF.

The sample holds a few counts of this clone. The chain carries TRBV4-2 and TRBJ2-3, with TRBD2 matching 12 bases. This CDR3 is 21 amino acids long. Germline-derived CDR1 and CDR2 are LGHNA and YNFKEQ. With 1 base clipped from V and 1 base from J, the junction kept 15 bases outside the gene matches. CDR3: CASSQVWGLAGQGGGTDTQYF. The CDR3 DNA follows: TGTGCCAGCAGCCAAGTCTGGGGACTAGCGGGTCAGGGAGGGGGCACAGATACGCAGTATTTT.

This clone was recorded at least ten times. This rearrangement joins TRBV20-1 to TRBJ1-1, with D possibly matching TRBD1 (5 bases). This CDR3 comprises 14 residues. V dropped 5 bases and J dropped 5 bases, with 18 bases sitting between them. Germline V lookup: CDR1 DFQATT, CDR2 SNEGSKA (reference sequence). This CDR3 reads CSAHIGGWGTEAFF. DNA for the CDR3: TGCAGTGCTCACATCGGGGGTTGGGGGACTGAAGCTTTCTTT.

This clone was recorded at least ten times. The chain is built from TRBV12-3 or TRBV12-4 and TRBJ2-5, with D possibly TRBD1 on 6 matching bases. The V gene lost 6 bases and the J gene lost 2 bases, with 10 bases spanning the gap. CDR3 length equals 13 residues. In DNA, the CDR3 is TGTGCCAGCAGCCGGACAGTACAAGAGACCCAGTACTTC. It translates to CASSRTVQETQYF.

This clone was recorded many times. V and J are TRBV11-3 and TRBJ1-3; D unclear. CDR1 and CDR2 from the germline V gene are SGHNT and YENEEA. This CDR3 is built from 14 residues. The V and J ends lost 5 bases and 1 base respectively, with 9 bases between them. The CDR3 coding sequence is TGTGCCAGCAGCCCCAGCGGATCTGGAAACACCATATATTTT. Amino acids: CASSPSGSGNTIYF.

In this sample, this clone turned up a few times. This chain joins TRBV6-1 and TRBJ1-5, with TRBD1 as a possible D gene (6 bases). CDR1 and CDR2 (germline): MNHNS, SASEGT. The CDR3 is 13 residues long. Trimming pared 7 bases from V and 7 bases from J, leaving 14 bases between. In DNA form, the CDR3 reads TGTGCCAGCACCCGAGTGGGGGGCCAGCCCCAGCATTTT. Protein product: CASTRVGGQPQHF.

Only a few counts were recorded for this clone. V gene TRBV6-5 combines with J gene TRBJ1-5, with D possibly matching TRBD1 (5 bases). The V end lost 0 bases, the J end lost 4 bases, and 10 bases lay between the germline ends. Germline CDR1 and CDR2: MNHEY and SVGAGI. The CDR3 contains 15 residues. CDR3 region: CASSYSDIGNQPQHF. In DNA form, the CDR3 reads TGTGCCAGCAGTTACTCGGACATTGGGAATCAGCCCCAGCATTTT.

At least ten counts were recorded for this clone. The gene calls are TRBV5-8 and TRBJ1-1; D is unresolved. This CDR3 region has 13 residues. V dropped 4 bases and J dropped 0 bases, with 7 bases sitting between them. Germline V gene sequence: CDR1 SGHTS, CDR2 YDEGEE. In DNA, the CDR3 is TGTGCCAGCAGCCTTTCTATGAACACTGAAGCTTTCTTT. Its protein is CASSLSMNTEAFF.

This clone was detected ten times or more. CDR3 sequence reads: CASSPPGTAGRAEAFF. The CDR3 coding sequence is TGTGCCAGCTCACCCCCGGGTACGGCGGGCCGGGCTGAAGCTTTCTTT. The chain joins TRBV18 to TRBJ1-1; D unclear. The V end lost 3 bases, the J end lost 6 bases, and 20 bases lay between the germline ends. CDR3 length: 16 amino acids. CDR1 KGHSH and CDR2 LQKENI come from the germline V gene.

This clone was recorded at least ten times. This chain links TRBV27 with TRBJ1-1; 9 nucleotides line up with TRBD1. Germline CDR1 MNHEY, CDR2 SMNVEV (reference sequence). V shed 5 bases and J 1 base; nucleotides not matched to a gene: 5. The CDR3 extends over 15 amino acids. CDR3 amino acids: CASSSRQGGNTEAFF. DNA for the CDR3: TGTGCCAGCAGTAGCCGACAGGGGGGGAACACTGAAGCTTTCTTT.

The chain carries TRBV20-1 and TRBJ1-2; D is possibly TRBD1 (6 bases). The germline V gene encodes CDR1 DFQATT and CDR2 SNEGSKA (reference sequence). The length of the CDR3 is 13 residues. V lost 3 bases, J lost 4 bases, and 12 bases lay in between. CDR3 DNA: TGCAGTGCTAGCCAACCCAGGGGCTATGGCTACACCTTC. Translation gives CSASQPRGYGYTF.

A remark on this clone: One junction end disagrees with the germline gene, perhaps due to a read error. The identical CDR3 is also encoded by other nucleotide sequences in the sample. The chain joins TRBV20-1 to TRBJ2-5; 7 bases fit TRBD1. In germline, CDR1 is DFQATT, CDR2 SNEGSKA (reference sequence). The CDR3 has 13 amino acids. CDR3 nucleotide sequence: TGCAGTGCTCCCAGGGACAGTCAAGAGACCCAGTATTTC. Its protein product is CSAPRDSQETQYF.

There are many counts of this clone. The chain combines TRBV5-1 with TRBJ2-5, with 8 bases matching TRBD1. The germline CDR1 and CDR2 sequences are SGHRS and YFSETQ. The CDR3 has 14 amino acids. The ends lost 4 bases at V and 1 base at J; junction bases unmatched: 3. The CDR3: CASSEGTGQETQYF. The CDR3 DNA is TGCGCCAGCAGCGAGGGGACAGGCCAAGAGACCCAGTACTTC.

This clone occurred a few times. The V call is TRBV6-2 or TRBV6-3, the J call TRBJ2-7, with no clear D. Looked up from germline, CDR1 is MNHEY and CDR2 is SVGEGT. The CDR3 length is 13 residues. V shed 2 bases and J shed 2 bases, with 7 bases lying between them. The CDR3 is CASSYSQTYEQYF. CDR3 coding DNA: TGTGCCAGCAGTTACAGCCAGACCTACGAGCAGTACTTC.

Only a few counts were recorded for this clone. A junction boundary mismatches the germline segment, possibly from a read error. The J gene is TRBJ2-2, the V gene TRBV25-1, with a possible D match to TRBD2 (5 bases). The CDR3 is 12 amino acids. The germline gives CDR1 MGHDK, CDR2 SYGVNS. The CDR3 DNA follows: TGTGCCATCAGTGACGACACCGGGGAGCTTTTTTTT. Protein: CAISDDTGELFF.